The 25 T cell receptor beta chains below come from one sample, sequenced in a study of Ad26.COV2.S vaccination and SARS-CoV-2 variants. TCRdb's copy holds only in-frame clones and misses some; the assay was immunoSEQ multiplex PCR. The table records more than 150,000 clones, roughly 87% of them present only once. Sequencing was performed on peripheral blood, taken after recovery from COVID-19. The receptor source for this set is a human donor who had recovered from COVID-19.

The chain is built from TRBV20-1 and TRBJ1-5; D uncertain. This CDR3 is built from 15 residues. Trimming pared 3 bases from V and 3 bases from J, leaving 15 bases between. Germline lookup yields CDR1 DFQATT and CDR2 SNEGSKA (reference sequence). DNA for the CDR3: TGCAGTGCTAGTCGAAGGGCGCTTATCAATCAGCCCCAGCATTTT. Amino acid sequence: CSASRRALINQPQHF.

This rearrangement joins TRBV3-1 (or the pseudogene TRBV3-2) to TRBJ1-1; D not certain. The germline CDR1 and CDR2 sequences are LGHDT and YNNKEL (reference sequence). Trimming cost V 7 bases and J 0 bases, with 12 bases left between them. This CDR3 has 14 residues. In DNA form, the CDR3 reads TGTGCCAGCACCCCAAGGTGGTTGAACACTGAAGCTTTCTTT. This sequence encodes CASTPRWLNTEAFF.

The chain recombines TRBV5-6 with TRBJ1-5, with D perhaps matching TRBD1 (5 bases). The CDR3 runs to 16 residues. CDR1 is SGHDT and CDR2 is YYEEEE in the germline V gene. V lost 0 bases, J lost 1 base, and 11 bases lay in between. The CDR3 protein is CASSLGGGTSNQPQHF. The CDR3 DNA reads as TGTGCCAGCAGCTTGGGGGGGGGAACGAGCAATCAGCCCCAGCATTTT.

The V gene is TRBV6-5, the J gene TRBJ2-2; TRBD2 agrees at 13 bases. Germline V gene data show CDR1 as MNHEY and CDR2 as SVGAGI. With 5 bases clipped from V and 8 bases from J, the junction kept 5 bases outside the gene matches. The CDR3 runs 15 residues. The CDR3 loop reads CASSRGLAGVGELFF. The CDR3 DNA follows: TGTGCCAGCAGTCGCGGACTAGCGGGAGTGGGGGAGCTGTTTTTT.

The gene calls are TRBV9 and TRBJ2-7; 9 bases are shared with TRBD1. Germline V gene lookup returns CDR1 SGDLS and CDR2 YYNGEE. The length of the CDR3 is 15 residues. Trimming removed 2 bases from V and 5 bases from J; junction bases left unmatched: 8. The CDR3 protein is CASSVGGGTGNEQYF. DNA for the CDR3: TGTGCCAGCAGCGTTGGGGGTGGGACAGGGAACGAGCAGTACTTC.

The chain recombines TRBV7-3 with TRBJ2-3, with D possibly matching TRBD2 (6 bases). The V gene lost 5 bases and the J gene lost 4 bases, with 16 bases spanning the gap. Germline V gene sequence: CDR1 SGHTA, CDR2 FQGTGA. The CDR3 loop spans 15 amino acids. CDR3 in DNA: TGTGCCAGCAGCCCCGGTGGGGGGAGCGCAGATACGCAGTATTTT. Its translation is CASSPGGGSADTQYF.

This chain links TRBV19 with TRBJ2-1; D is possibly TRBD1 (7 bases). CDR1 is LNHDA and CDR2 is SQIVND in the germline V gene (reference sequence). CDR3 size: 15 residues. V gave up 4 bases and J gave up 8 bases, with 18 bases separating them. The CDR3 region is CASSKGGDSYHEQFF. DNA for the CDR3: TGTGCCAGTAGTAAAGGCGGGGACAGTTACCATGAGCAGTTCTTC.

The chain couples TRBV12-3 or TRBV12-4 to TRBJ2-7; no clear D gene. The CDR3 consists of 13 residues. The V gene lost 0 bases and the J gene lost 5 bases, with 8 bases spanning the gap. CDR3 region: CASSLAGTDEQYF. The CDR3 DNA reads TGTGCCAGCAGTTTAGCGGGTACAGACGAGCAGTACTTC.

A remark on this clone: Other DNA sequences from this sample encode an identical CDR3 as well. This chain links TRBV12-3 or TRBV12-4 with TRBJ2-7, with D unclear. CDR3 length: 11 residues. V lost 5 bases, J lost 0 bases, and 2 bases lay in between. The CDR3 nucleotides are TGTGCCAGCAGTCCCTCCTACGAGCAGTACTTC. Amino acids: CASSPSYEQYF.

The chain couples TRBV3-1 (or the pseudogene TRBV3-2) to TRBJ2-7; D is possibly TRBD2 (7 bases). Trimming pared 7 bases from V and 4 bases from J, leaving 17 bases between. Germline assignment: CDR1 LGHDT and CDR2 YNNKEL (reference sequence). This CDR3 has 14 residues. CDR3 DNA: TGTGCCAGCACCTCGGGGAGGGGGGGATACGAGCAGTACTTC. This codes for CASTSGRGGYEQYF.

A remark on this clone: Other DNA sequences within the sample encode an identical CDR3. The gene calls are TRBV5-5 and TRBJ2-7; 8 bases line up with TRBD2. V was clipped by 0 bases and J by 9 bases; unmatched bases: 5. Per germline, CDR1 SGHKS and CDR2 YYEKEE (reference sequence). The CDR3 consists of 13 residues. CDR3 amino acids: CASSLGVGGVQYF. CDR3 in DNA: TGTGCCAGCAGCTTGGGGGTCGGGGGGGTGCAGTACTTC.

The chain links TRBV6-1 to TRBJ2-1, with 14 bases lining up with TRBD2. The V segment lost 4 bases and the J segment 9 bases; nucleotides outside the gene matches: 8. The CDR3 sequence is 16 residues long. Germline values: CDR1 MNHNS, CDR2 SASEGT. The CDR3 region is CASSGLAGGLTGEQFF. The CDR3, as DNA: TGTGCCAGCAGTGGACTAGCGGGAGGGTTAACGGGTGAGCAGTTCTTC.

The gene calls are TRBV10-3 and TRBJ2-1; perhaps TRBD2 as D (6 bases). The CDR3 consists of 16 residues. V was trimmed by 3 bases and J by 6 bases, leaving 18 bases between them. Germline V gene data show CDR1 as ENHRY and CDR2 as SYGVKD. The chain's CDR3 is CAISDLTSMGLNEQFF. The CDR3 DNA reads TGTGCCATCAGTGACCTAACTAGCATGGGCCTCAATGAGCAGTTCTTC.

This chain links TRBV6-5 with TRBJ2-2; D gene ambiguous. V dropped 5 bases and J dropped 2 bases, with 9 bases sitting between them. Germline V lookup: CDR1 MNHEY, CDR2 SVGAGI. The length of the CDR3 is 14 residues. The CDR3 nucleotides read TGTGCCAGCAGTCCGGCCGCAAACACCGGGGAGCTGTTTTTT. Amino acids: CASSPAANTGELFF.

The V call is TRBV30, the J call TRBJ1-1; D gene unclear. Per the germline V gene, CDR1 is GTSNPN and CDR2 is SVGIG (reference sequence). V was clipped by 2 bases and J by 1 base, with 11 bases between them. CDR3 length: 14 amino acids. This CDR3 reads CAWSLPYGNTEAFF. The DNA for the CDR3 is TGTGCCTGGAGTCTGCCCTACGGGAACACTGAAGCTTTCTTT.

The chain couples TRBV11-3 to TRBJ2-7, with D uncertain. With 5 bases removed from V and 2 bases from J, the gap between germline ends came to 19 bases. Germline-derived CDR1 and CDR2 are SGHNT and YENEEA. This CDR3 spans 16 amino acids. The CDR3 spells CASSPQDRNIAYEQYF. The CDR3 nucleotides read TGTGCCAGCAGCCCTCAGGACCGTAATATAGCCTACGAGCAGTACTTC.

CDR3 nucleotide sequence: TGCGCCAGCAGCTTGGGTCCCCCAGACACCGGGGAGCTGTTTTTT. It codes for CASSLGPPDTGELFF. J is TRBJ2-2 and V is TRBV5-1; D remains unclear. CDR1 and CDR2 (germline): SGHRS, YFSETQ. This CDR3 has 15 amino acids. V was clipped by 0 bases and J by 3 bases, with 9 bases between them.

The V gene is TRBV28, the J gene TRBJ2-7; no clear D gene. Germline lookup yields CDR1 MDHEN and CDR2 SYDVKM. The CDR3 extends over 14 amino acids. The ends were cut back, 3 bases at V and 3 bases at J, with 12 bases in the middle. The CDR3: CASSFLYQNYEQYF. The DNA of the CDR3 is TGTGCCAGCAGTTTTTTGTACCAGAACTACGAGCAGTACTTC.

V is TRBV28 and J is TRBJ2-5; D is unresolved. V was trimmed by 4 bases and J by 4 bases, leaving 10 bases between them. Germline V gene sequence: CDR1 MDHEN, CDR2 SYDVKM. The CDR3 extends over 13 amino acids. CDR3 in amino acids: CASSSSLAETQYF. The CDR3, as DNA: TGTGCCAGCAGTTCCTCGCTGGCAGAGACCCAGTACTTC.

The V gene is TRBV12-3 or TRBV12-4, the J gene TRBJ2-3, with a possible D match to TRBD1 (5 bases). The CDR3 is 13 residues long. The V gene lost 4 bases and the J gene lost 8 bases, with 13 bases spanning the gap. Here the CDR3 DNA reads TGTGCCAGCAGTTCGGCAGGAAGGGGTACGCAGTATTTT. As protein: CASSSAGRGTQYF.

This clone has just a few counts. The chain couples TRBV12-3 or TRBV12-4 to TRBJ2-1, with D hard to call. The CDR3 runs 12 residues. Trimming shortened V by 2 bases and J by 6 bases, and 5 bases separated the two germline ends. The CDR3 region has the DNA TGTGCCAGCAGTTTACTTAGCAATGAGCAGTTCTTC. Amino acid sequence: CASSLLSNEQFF.

This chain connects TRBV19 to TRBJ2-1, with a tentative D call TRBD1 (5 bases). Deletions cut 0 bases from V and 7 bases from J, with 10 bases between. Germline V gene data show CDR1 as LNHDA and CDR2 as SQIVND (reference sequence). This CDR3 contains 14 residues. DNA for the CDR3: TGTGCCAGTAGTATAGAGCCAGGGTGGAATGAGCAGTTCTTC. Protein product: CASSIEPGWNEQFF.

This chain connects TRBV20-1 to TRBJ2-3; D is ambiguous. The CDR3 totals 11 residues. Trimming took off 1 base at V and 3 bases at J, with 2 bases between the two ends. Germline assignment: CDR1 DFQATT and CDR2 SNEGSKA (reference sequence). The CDR3 nucleotides are TGCAGTGCTAGAGTAACAGATACGCAGTATTTT. Amino acids: CSARVTDTQYF.

The chain recombines TRBV7-2 with TRBJ1-2; a weak D match, TRBD1 (6 bases). In germline, CDR1 is SGHTA, CDR2 FQGNSA. This CDR3 comprises 14 residues. The V end lost 6 bases, the J end lost 5 bases, and 16 bases lay between the germline ends. The CDR3 loop reads CASRLWDTPYGYTF. For the CDR3, the DNA is TGTGCCAGCAGATTGTGGGACACACCTTATGGCTACACCTTC.

This sequence joins TRBV29-1 and TRBJ2-3; a possible D gene is TRBD1 (6 bases). Trimming removed 5 bases from V and 0 bases from J, with 18 bases in between. The CDR3 runs 16 residues. Germline V gene data show CDR1 as SQVTM and CDR2 as ANQGSEA. CDR3 nucleotides: TGCAGCGTTTCGGGGAAAGGGGGATCTAGCACAGATACGCAGTATTTT. This translates into CSVSGKGGSSTDTQYF.